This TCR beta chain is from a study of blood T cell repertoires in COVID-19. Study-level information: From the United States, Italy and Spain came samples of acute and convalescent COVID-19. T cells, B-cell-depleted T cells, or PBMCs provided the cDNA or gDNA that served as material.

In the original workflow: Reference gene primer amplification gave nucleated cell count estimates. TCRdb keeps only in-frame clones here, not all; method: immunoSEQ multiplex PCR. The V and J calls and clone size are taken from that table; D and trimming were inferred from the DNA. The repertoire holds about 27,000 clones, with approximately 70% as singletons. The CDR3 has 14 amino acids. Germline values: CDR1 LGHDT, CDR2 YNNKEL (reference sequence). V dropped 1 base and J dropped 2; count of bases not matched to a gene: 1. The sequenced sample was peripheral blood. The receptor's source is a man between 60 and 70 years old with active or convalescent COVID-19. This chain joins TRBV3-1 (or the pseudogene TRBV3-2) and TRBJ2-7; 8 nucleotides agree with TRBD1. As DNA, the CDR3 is TGTGCCAGCAGCCAAGGGACAGGGCCCTACGAGCAGTACTTC. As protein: CASSQGTGPYEQYF.